This TCR beta chain was documented in a study of blood T cell repertoires in COVID-19. Germline values: CDR1 SGHTA, CDR2 FQGNSA. The CDR3 covers 14 residues. J gave up 5 bases and V 3 bases, and 6 bases lay outside the gene matches. TCRdb's table, derived via immunoSEQ multiplex PCR, lists solely in-frame clones and lacks some. The data contain 30,000 to 40,000 clones, approximately 91% of them seen just once; the ten biggest clones take up approximately 13%. This TCR derives from a man between 65 and 80 years old with active COVID-19. The chain recombines TRBV7-2 with TRBJ2-5, with 7 bases identical to TRBD1. The sequencing sample was made of peripheral blood. The CDR3 sequence is CASSFAGGGETQYF. CDR3 sequence (DNA): TGTGCCAGCAGCTTCGCAGGGGGTGGGGAGACCCAGTACTTC.